The clone carrying this TCR beta chain was detected only once. This table comes from immunoSEQ multiplex PCR, and its TCRdb copy is limited to in-frame clones, with some not included. The sample lists millions of clones, over 90% occurring once. The source of the sample is a study of shared clonotypes between healthy human individuals. The germline V gene encodes CDR1 SGHNT and CDR2 YENEEA. The V gene lost 0 bases and the J gene lost 4 bases, with 12 bases spanning the gap. There are 16 residues in the CDR3. V gene TRBV11-3 combines with J gene TRBJ2-2, with D possibly matching TRBD2 (6 bases). This TCR was sampled from a young man in good health. Some clones in this sample may be carry-over from other donors' samples. Specimen: naive CD4+ T cells from PBMCs. Documented subset: CD45RA+ positively selected. Here the CDR3 reads CASSLEPGARTGELFF. DNA for the CDR3: TGTGCCAGCAGCTTAGAGCCGGGAGCGCGCACCGGGGAGCTGTTTTTT.